Presented here are 28 T cell receptor beta chains from one specimen sequenced in a study of blood T cell repertoires in COVID-19. The assay was immunoSEQ multiplex PCR, and TCRdb's table has in-frame clones only and misses some. Of 150,000 or so clones listed, around 80% are singletons. Specimen: PBMCs or T cells enriched from blood (not recorded which). The receptor source for this set is a man aged 35 to 55 who had recovered from COVID-19.

The chain employs TRBV5-4 and TRBJ1-3; D perhaps matches TRBD1 (6 bases). Between the trimmed V and J ends, which lost 4 bases and 4 bases, there was a span of 15 bases. This CDR3 comprises 15 residues. Germline V gene sequence: CDR1 SGHNT, CDR2 YYREEE (reference sequence). CDR3 amino acids: CASSTRQARGNTIYF. DNA of the CDR3: TGTGCCAGCAGCACCAGACAGGCCAGAGGAAACACCATATATTTT.

The rearrangement joins TRBV11-3 to TRBJ2-3, with D unresolved. The V end was cut by 5 bases, the J end by 2 bases, with 5 bases between. The germline gives CDR1 SGHNT, CDR2 YENEEA. This CDR3 is 12 amino acids long. The CDR3 here is CASSLYTDTQYF. Written as DNA, the CDR3 is TGTGCCAGCAGCCTGTACACAGATACGCAGTATTTT.

J is TRBJ2-5 and V is TRBV11-3, with TRBD2 identical over 16 bases. Unmatched junction bases numbered 0, after V lost 3 bases and J lost 5 bases. The CDR3 runs to 15 residues. Germline V gene lookup returns CDR1 SGHNT and CDR2 YENEEA. The CDR3 loop is CASSLGLAGGETQYF. The CDR3 DNA sequence: TGTGCCAGCAGCTTGGGACTAGCGGGGGGGGAGACCCAGTACTTC.

DNA of the CDR3: TGTGCCAGCAGCTTAGTGGGCCCGGGGGTAGATCAGCCCCAGCATTTT. Translation gives CASSLVGPGVDQPQHF. The chain uses TRBV11-2 and TRBJ1-5; tentative D call: TRBD1 (5 bases). The CDR3 loop spans 16 amino acids. Trimming pared 1 base from V and 5 bases from J, leaving 15 bases between. The germline CDR1 and CDR2 sequences are SGHAT and FQNNGV.

The gene calls are TRBV9 and TRBJ2-3, with 13 bases fitting TRBD2. The CDR3 covers 18 residues. Per germline, CDR1 SGDLS and CDR2 YYNGEE. The trim removed 3 bases at V and 3 bases at J, leaving 10 bases unmatched. The CDR3 is CASSASLPGLAGTDTQYF. CDR3 DNA sequence: TGTGCCAGCAGCGCATCCCTTCCGGGACTAGCGGGGACAGATACGCAGTATTTT. Drawing the rest from reference TRBV9 and TRBJ2-3, the complete variable domain is DSGVTQTPKHLITATGQRVTLRCSPRSGDLSVYWYQQSLDQGLQFLIQYYNGEERAKGNILERFSAQQFPDLHSELNLSSLELGDSALYFCASSASLPGLAGTDTQYFGPGTRLTVL.

The chain recombines TRBV10-3 with TRBJ2-6, with 7 bases identical to TRBD2. CDR3 length: 15 amino acids. The ends lost 9 bases at V and 2 bases at J; junction bases unmatched: 7. CDR1 is ENHRY and CDR2 is SYGVKD in the germline V gene. CDR3 amino acids: CAMNDGGTGANVLTF. For the CDR3, the DNA is TGTGCCATGAATGACGGGGGGACTGGGGCCAACGTCCTGACTTTC.

The gene calls are TRBV6-6 and TRBJ2-3, with TRBD1 identical over 8 bases. V lost 8 bases, J lost 1 base, and 11 bases stayed unmatched. This CDR3 contains 16 residues. Looked up from germline, CDR1 is MNHNY and CDR2 is SVGAGI (reference sequence). The CDR3: CASASPQGVGTDTQYF. The DNA for the CDR3 is TGTGCCAGCGCCTCTCCACAGGGGGTGGGCACAGATACGCAGTATTTT.

For the CDR3, the DNA is TGTGCCAGCAGCGGAACTAGGGGGGGTGAGCAGTTCTTC. Translated, it gives CASSGTRGGEQFF. V gene TRBV9 combines with J gene TRBJ2-1, with D maybe TRBD2 (7 bases). Trimming removed 3 bases from V and 9 bases from J, with 13 bases in between. The CDR3 has 13 residues. In germline, CDR1 is SGDLS, CDR2 YYNGEE.

The chain recombines TRBV5-4 with TRBJ1-2; D perhaps matches TRBD1 (6 bases). Germline V CDR1 and CDR2: SGHNT, YYREEE (reference sequence). This CDR3 contains 13 residues. The V end lost 1 base, the J end lost 8 bases, and 12 bases lay between the germline ends. The CDR3 sequence: CASSLMGAGGYTF. The CDR3 DNA is TGTGCCAGCAGCTTGATGGGGGCAGGAGGCTACACCTTC.

This chain uses TRBV27 with TRBJ2-1; 13 bases line up with TRBD2. Germline assignment: CDR1 MNHEY and CDR2 SMNVEV (reference sequence). The J segment lost 8 bases and the V segment lost 5 bases, leaving 12 bases of the junction unmatched. CDR3 length: 17 amino acids. The CDR3, as DNA: TGTGCCAGCAGTCCAGGACTAGCGGGGGCCACCGGGGATGAGCAGTTCTTC. This encodes CASSPGLAGATGDEQFF.

This clone was found once. The chain couples TRBV10-3 to TRBJ1-2, with 9 positions matching TRBD1. The CDR3 consists of 14 residues. Germline CDR1 and CDR2: ENHRY and SYGVKD. V lost 6 bases, J lost 8 bases, and 10 bases stayed unmatched. The CDR3 nucleotides are TGTGCCATCAGCCGGACAGGGGCGGAAGAAGGCTACACCTTC. It codes for CAISRTGAEEGYTF.

The rearrangement uses TRBV5-1 and TRBJ2-5; D may be TRBD2 (7 bases). CDR1 is SGHRS, CDR2 YFSETQ, per germline. The ends were cut back, 4 bases at V and 4 bases at J, with 20 bases in the middle. The CDR3 sequence is 16 residues long. CDR3 region: CASSRRTGGGGETQYF. The CDR3 nucleotides read TGCGCCAGCAGCCGAAGGACGGGGGGCGGTGGAGAGACCCAGTACTTC.

The chain couples TRBV5-4 to TRBJ1-1, with a weak D call TRBD1 (5 bases). The V end lost 6 bases, the J end lost 6 bases, and 18 bases lay between the germline ends. There are 14 residues in the CDR3. Germline V CDR1 and CDR2: SGHNT, YYREEE (reference sequence). CDR3 loop: CASTAGEGPAEAFF. CDR3 nucleotides: TGTGCCAGCACCGCGGGGGAGGGGCCCGCTGAAGCTTTCTTT.

The chain couples TRBV6-5 to TRBJ1-1; TRBD1 is a possible D gene (5 bases). Germline V gene sequence: CDR1 MNHEY, CDR2 SVGAGI. The V end was cut by 2 bases, the J end by 3 bases, with 7 bases between. The CDR3 extends over 13 amino acids. CDR3 region: CASSYRRDTEAFF. As DNA, the CDR3 is TGTGCCAGCAGTTACCGCAGGGACACTGAAGCTTTCTTT.

This rearrangement joins TRBV4-1 to TRBJ1-3; 7 bases are a match to TRBD1. The CDR3 is 17 amino acids. The V segment lost 2 bases and the J segment 0 bases; nucleotides outside the gene matches: 7. Germline assignment: CDR1 MGHRA and CDR2 YSYEKL. Here the CDR3 reads CASSQRQGKDSGNTIYF. The CDR3 DNA reads TGCGCCAGCAGCCAAAGACAGGGTAAGGACTCTGGAAACACCATATATTTT.

The V gene is TRBV3-1 (or the pseudogene TRBV3-2), the J gene TRBJ2-2; possible D gene TRBD1, 6 bases. Germline V lookup: CDR1 LGHDT, CDR2 YNNKEL (reference sequence). This CDR3 region has 14 residues. V lost 7 bases, J lost 5 bases, and 14 bases lay in between. CDR3 sequence: CASIAQGGTGELFF. The CDR3 DNA follows: TGTGCCAGCATCGCACAGGGCGGGACCGGGGAGCTGTTTTTT.

V usage is TRBV2 and J usage is TRBJ2-5; D remains ambiguous. Trimming cost V 6 bases and J 0 bases, with 8 bases left between them. There are 13 residues in the CDR3. CDR1 is SNHLY, CDR2 FYNNEI, per germline. Here the CDR3 reads CASRHPDQETQYF. CDR3 DNA sequence: TGTGCCAGCAGGCACCCAGACCAAGAGACCCAGTACTTC.

The V call is TRBV18, the J call TRBJ2-7, with TRBD2 identical over 9 bases. The germline V gene encodes CDR1 KGHSH and CDR2 LQKENI. The J segment lost 2 bases and the V segment lost 0 bases, leaving 5 bases of the junction unmatched. This CDR3 has 16 residues. The CDR3 is CASSPPAAGGPYEQYF. The CDR3 nucleotides are TGTGCCAGCTCACCACCTGCTGCGGGGGGGCCCTACGAGCAGTACTTC.

This chain links TRBV15 with TRBJ2-1; 7 bases match TRBD2. This CDR3 region has 18 residues. Germline V lookup: CDR1 LNHNV, CDR2 YYDKDF (reference sequence). The trim removed 1 base at V and 2 bases at J, leaving 11 bases unmatched. CDR3 in amino acids: CATSRVVPRLATYNEQFF. The CDR3 DNA sequence: TGTGCCACCAGCAGAGTTGTTCCGCGACTAGCTACCTACAATGAGCAGTTCTTC.

The chain uses TRBV29-1 and TRBJ2-1; 9 nucleotides agree with TRBD1. V trimming: 8 bases; J trimming: 5 bases; junction bases outside the gene matches: 4. The CDR3 is made up of 12 amino acids. Germline CDR1 is SQVTM and CDR2 is ANQGSEA. The CDR3 DNA is TGCAGCACCGGGACAGGGAACAATGAGCAGTTCTTC. It translates to CSTGTGNNEQFF.

The rearrangement uses TRBV12-3 or TRBV12-4 and TRBJ1-2, with unresolved D. V was clipped by 6 bases and J by 8 bases, with 7 bases between them. The CDR3 length is 10 residues. The CDR3 region has the DNA TGTGCCAGCAGCTTTACAGGCTACACCTTC. Encoded protein: CASSFTGYTF.

The sample holds many counts of this clone. The rearrangement joins TRBV14 to TRBJ1-2; no clear D gene. CDR1 is SGHDN and CDR2 is FVKESK in the germline V gene. The length of the CDR3 is 13 residues. Trimming took off 6 bases at V and 8 bases at J, with 16 bases between the two ends. For the CDR3, the DNA is TGTGCCAGCAGTCCCGGGGAGAGGAGGGGCTACACCTTC. Protein sequence: CASSPGERRGYTF.

A single count supports this clone. This chain links TRBV3-1 (or the pseudogene TRBV3-2) with TRBJ2-3; 9 bases are shared with TRBD2. Germline CDR1 reads LGHDT; CDR2 reads YNNKEL (reference sequence). CDR3 length: 17 amino acids. The V and J ends lost 1 base and 4 bases, in that order; junction bases with no gene match: 9. The chain's CDR3 is CASSQGSAGGQADTQYF. CDR3 in DNA: TGTGCCAGCAGCCAAGGATCCGCGGGGGGGCAGGCAGATACGCAGTATTTT.

V gene TRBV28 combines with J gene TRBJ1-5; 9 bases match TRBD1. Germline CDR1 reads MDHEN; CDR2 reads SYDVKM. Trimming cost V 6 bases and J 4 bases; bases outside gene matches: 7. This CDR3 is 15 amino acids long. The CDR3 sequence: CASSPGTGRNQPQHF. For the CDR3, the DNA is TGTGCCAGCAGCCCTGGGACAGGGAGAAATCAGCCCCAGCATTTT.

V and J are TRBV18 and TRBJ1-1; tentatively, D is TRBD1 (6 bases). The ends were cut back, 3 bases at V and 0 bases at J, with 11 bases in the middle. The CDR3 is 15 amino acids. CDR1 and CDR2 (germline): KGHSH, LQKENI. The CDR3 is CASSPDRQMNTEAFF. The CDR3 coding sequence is TGTGCCAGCTCACCGGACAGACAAATGAACACTGAAGCTTTCTTT.

This clone was recorded only once. The chain employs TRBV18 and TRBJ2-7; 7 bases are a match to TRBD2. With V trimmed by 4 bases and J by 4 bases, 10 bases remained unmatched. The CDR3 covers 15 residues. Germline V gene sequence: CDR1 KGHSH, CDR2 LQKENI. CDR3 loop: CASSRLAGNPYEQYF. In nucleotides, the CDR3 is TGTGCCAGCTCACGACTAGCTGGGAACCCGTACGAGCAGTACTTC.

This chain's CDR3 is CASSLVGLVEETQYF. The CDR3 DNA sequence: TGTGCCAGCAGCTTGGTAGGACTAGTCGAGGAGACCCAGTACTTC. The rearrangement joins TRBV5-6 to TRBJ2-5; 7 positions match TRBD2. V dropped 0 bases and J dropped 5; count of bases not matched to a gene: 7. Germline V lookup: CDR1 SGHDT, CDR2 YYEEEE. The CDR3 has 15 residues.

This clone showed up just once. The V gene is TRBV2, the J gene TRBJ2-1; TRBD1 matches at 9 bases. V shed 6 bases and J 7 bases; nucleotides not matched to a gene: 16. The CDR3 sequence is 17 residues long. Per germline, CDR1 SNHLY and CDR2 FYNNEI. The CDR3 coding sequence is TGTGCCAGCAGGAAGGGATTCTTGGACAGGGGTAATAATGAGCAGTTCTTC. Translation gives CASRKGFLDRGNNEQFF.